These T cell receptor beta chains were read from a single sample in a study of spatial heterogeneity in lung cancer. TCRdb used MiXCR to reprocess the 5' RACE reads, holding one entry per CDR3 protein. The repertoire holds tens of thousands of distinct CDR3 sequences, with about a fifth as singletons. Sequencing was performed on PBMCs, taken at surgery. Source of these receptors: a male donor with early-stage non-small cell lung cancer. CDR3s include the opening cysteine and the closing phenylalanine or tryptophan. A D gene is named only where the DNA matches it firmly. Not every row has a clone size; where given, it reads once, few, many or a size class.

size | J | V | D | CDR3 | DNA
many | TRBJ2-5 | TRBV7-2 | NA | CASSPPGLVYQETQYF | TGTGCCAGCAGCCCCCCGGGACTCGTTTACCAAGAGACCCAGTACTTC
many | TRBJ2-3 | TRBV12-3/TRBV12-4 | NA | CASSYRGGTDTQYF | TGTGCCAGCAGTTATCGAGGTGGCACAGATACGCAGTATTTT
few | TRBJ2-5 | TRBV7-2 | NA | CASSSAGLPKETQYF | TGTGCCAGCAGCTCGGCGGGACTCCCAAAAGAGACCCAGTACTTC
few | TRBJ1-5 | TRBV7-2 | NA | CASSPHRDNQPQHF | TGTGCCAGCAGCCCCCACAGGGACAATCAGCCCCAGCATTTT
few | TRBJ2-3 | TRBV2 | TRBD2 | CASRTIAGGLADTQYF | TGTGCCAGCAGGACGATAGCGGGAGGGCTGGCAGATACGCAGTATTTT
NA | TRBJ1-1 | TRBV20-1 | TRBD1 | CSARVITGGSLSNTEAFF | TGCAGTGCTAGAGTGATAACAGGGGGCTCTTTATCGAACACTGAAGCTTTCTTT
NA | TRBJ2-7 | TRBV2 | NA | CASSGGLSSYEQYF | TGTGCCAGCAGCGGGGGGCTGAGCTCCTACGAGCAGTACTTC
NA | TRBJ2-5 | TRBV20-1 | NA | CSARVGGSSQETQYF | TGCAGTGCTAGAGTCGGGGGATCCTCCCAAGAGACCCAGTACTTC
NA | TRBJ2-5 | TRBV12-3/TRBV12-4 | NA | CASSGQDQETQYF | TGTGCCTCTTCAGGGCAGGACCAAGAGACCCAGTACTTC
many | TRBJ2-3 | TRBV10-3 | TRBD1 | CAIRPDRGRDTQYF | TGTGCCATCAGGCCGGACAGGGGGCGAGATACGCAGTATTTT
many | TRBJ2-1 | TRBV7-2 | NA | CASSFQGAVNEQFF | TGTGCCAGCAGCTTTCAGGGTGCTGTCAATGAGCAGTTCTTC
many | TRBJ2-3 | TRBV14 | NA | CASSQDRGTRTDTQYF | TGTGCCAGCAGCCAAGATCGGGGGACCCGCACAGATACGCAGTATTTT
NA | TRBJ2-1 | TRBV19 | NA | CASSILLAIPNEQFF | TGTGCCAGTAGTATTCTGCTAGCGATTCCCAATGAGCAGTTCTTC
NA | TRBJ2-7 | TRBV29-1 | NA | CSVVREYEQYF | TGCAGCGTTGTGAGGGAATACGAGCAGTACTTC
NA | TRBJ1-6 | TRBV28 | NA | CASSLRRGTYNSPLHF | TGTGCCAGCAGTTTAAGGAGGGGAACATATAATTCACCCCTCCACTTT
NA | TRBJ2-7 | TRBV10-3 | NA | CAITGTQGSEQYF | TGTGCCATAACCGGGACCCAGGGATCCGAGCAGTACTTC
NA | TRBJ2-2 | TRBV28 | TRBD1 | CASSSDLTGFQAGELFF | TGTGCCAGCAGTTCAGACTTGACAGGGTTCCAAGCCGGGGAGCTGTTTTTT
few | TRBJ2-7 | TRBV5-1 | TRBD2 | CASSFSAGEHYEQYF | TGCGCCAGCAGCTTTTCTGCGGGAGAACACTACGAGCAGTACTTC
NA | TRBJ2-2 | TRBV5-5 | NA | CASREAGTNTGELFF | TGTGCCAGCAGAGAGGCAGGGACGAACACCGGGGAGCTGTTTTTT
few | TRBJ2-5 | TRBV18 | NA | CASSPRHQETQYF | TGTGCCAGCTCACCACGGCACCAAGAGACCCAGTACTTC
NA | TRBJ2-1 | TRBV27 | NA | CASRQQNEQFF | TGTGCCAGCAGGCAACAGAATGAGCAGTTCTTC
many | TRBJ2-7 | TRBV7-2 | NA | CASSRVEAGAYEQYF | TGTGCCAGCAGCCGGGTCGAGGCAGGGGCCTACGAGCAGTACTTC
medium-sized | TRBJ2-3 | TRBV7-6 | NA | CASSSRGGTQGTDTQYF | TGTGCCAGCAGTTCCAGGGGTGGGACCCAGGGCACAGATACGCAGTATTTT
NA | TRBJ2-5 | TRBV20-1 | NA | CSAERDTHQETQYF | TGCAGTGCCGAAAGGGACACCCACCAAGAGACCCAGTACTTC
NA | TRBJ1-5 | TRBV5-1 | NA | CASSPSIDSNQPQHF | TGCGCCAGCAGCCCCTCAATCGATAGCAATCAGCCCCAGCATTTT
NA | TRBJ2-7 | TRBV6-1 | TRBD1 | CASSEPPRGLYEQYF | TGTGCCAGCAGTGAACCACCCAGGGGGCTGTACGAGCAGTACTTC
few | TRBJ1-2 | TRBV3-2 | NA | CASKEGRPLDYGYTF | TGTGCCAGCAAAGAAGGCAGGCCCTTGGACTATGGCTACACCTTC
few | TRBJ2-7 | TRBV20-1 | NA | CSAHYRAGEQYF | TGCAGTGCTCACTACAGGGCTGGGGAGCAGTACTTC
NA | TRBJ2-2 | TRBV5-1 | NA | CASSLGQGGKAGELFF | TGCGCCAGCAGCTTGGGGCAGGGCGGAAAGGCCGGGGAGCTGTTTTTT
NA | TRBJ2-1 | TRBV20-1 | TRBD2 | CSANAPAGYNEQFF | TGCAGTGCTAACGCGCCAGCGGGATACAATGAGCAGTTCTTC
medium-sized | TRBJ2-3 | TRBV27 | TRBD2 | CASSPFAGVADTQYF | TGTGCCAGCAGTCCTTTTGCGGGAGTAGCAGATACGCAGTATTTT
NA | TRBJ1-6 | TRBV18 | NA | CASSPLENSPLHF | TGTGCCAGCTCACCCCTGGAGAATTCACCCCTCCACTTT
NA | TRBJ2-1 | TRBV5-1 | NA | CASSLEQKSSYNEQFF | TGCGCCAGCAGCTTGGAACAGAAGAGCTCCTACAATGAGCAGTTCTTC
few | TRBJ2-1 | TRBV4-2 | TRBD2 | CASSQDLLADYNEQFF | TGTGCCAGCAGCCAAGATCTACTAGCGGATTACAATGAGCAGTTCTTC
NA | TRBJ2-2 | TRBV10-2 | NA | CASSPRTDTGELFF | TGCGCCAGCAGTCCGAGGACAGACACCGGGGAGCTGTTTTTT
few | TRBJ2-7 | TRBV18 | NA | CASSPPSTYEQYF | TGTGCCAGCTCACCCCCCTCGACCTACGAGCAGTACTTC
few | TRBJ2-5 | TRBV3-1 | TRBD1 | CASSYRGQETQYF | TGTGCCAGCAGCTACAGGGGCCAAGAGACCCAGTACTTC
few | TRBJ1-1 | TRBV7-9 | NA | CASSRNKNTEAFF | TGTGCCAGCAGCCGTAATAAAAACACTGAAGCTTTCTTT
few | TRBJ2-3 | TRBV4-2 | NA | CASSQGIGGDTQYF | TGTGCCAGCAGCCAAGGTATAGGCGGGGATACGCAGTATTTT
few | TRBJ2-6 | TRBV19 | NA | CASSIQGGLTF | TGTGCCAGTAGTATACAGGGGGGCCTGACTTTC
NA | TRBJ2-4 | TRBV13 | NA | CASSSGRTVTKNIQYF | TGTGCCAGCAGCTCGGGACGGACGGTAACCAAAAACATTCAGTACTTC
NA | TRBJ2-1 | TRBV5-1 | NA | CASSLEADNEQFF | TGCGCCAGCAGCTTGGAGGCAGATAATGAGCAGTTCTTC
few | TRBJ2-5 | TRBV12-3/TRBV12-4 | NA | CASSSTRGETQYF | TGTGCCAGCAGTTCCACCAGGGGAGAGACCCAGTACTTC
NA | TRBJ1-5 | TRBV12-3/TRBV12-4 | TRBD1 | CASSYGQGYQPQHF | TGTGCCAGCAGCTACGGACAGGGGTATCAGCCCCAGCATTTT
few | TRBJ1-1 | TRBV7-9 | NA | CASSLAQGSTEAFF | TGTGCCAGCAGCTTAGCTCAGGGTAGCACTGAAGCTTTCTTT
few | TRBJ2-1 | TRBV9 | TRBD1 | CASTKGQGGYNEQFF | TGTGCCAGTACCAAAGGACAGGGGGGTTACAATGAGCAGTTCTTC
many | TRBJ2-7 | TRBV29-1 | NA | CSVVSGVDEQYF | TGCAGCGTGGTCTCGGGAGTCGACGAGCAGTACTTC
few | TRBJ2-1 | TRBV2 | TRBD2 | CASSERGQSYNEQFF | TGTGCCAGCAGCGAGCGGGGGCAATCCTACAATGAGCAGTTCTTC
few | TRBJ1-1 | TRBV12-3/TRBV12-4 | TRBD1 | CASTTGVETEAFF | TGTGCCAGTACGACAGGGGTCGAAACTGAAGCTTTCTTT
few | TRBJ1-2 | TRBV5-1 | NA | CASSFQSRDAGYTF | TGCGCCAGCAGCTTCCAATCCCGGGACGCTGGCTACACCTTC
NA | TRBJ2-3 | TRBV24-1 | TRBD1 | CATSVATGGTDTQYF | TGTGCCACCAGTGTCGCGACAGGGGGCACAGATACGCAGTATTTT
NA | TRBJ1-5 | TRBV11-2 | TRBD1 | CASSLGQGPNQPQHF | TGTGCCAGCAGCTTGGGACAGGGCCCCAATCAGCCCCAGCATTTT
medium-sized | TRBJ1-5 | TRBV10-3 | NA | CAIGTGDSNQPQHF | TGTGCCATTGGGACGGGCGATAGCAATCAGCCCCAGCATTTT
few | TRBJ1-1 | TRBV2 | NA | CASSVGGAEAFF | TGTGCCAGCAGTGTTGGGGGGGCTGAAGCTTTCTTT
few | TRBJ2-3 | TRBV7-3 | TRBD2 | CASSPQGGSGDTQYF | TGTGCCAGCAGCCCCCAGGGCGGGAGCGGAGATACGCAGTATTTT
many | TRBJ2-1 | TRBV6-5 | TRBD2 | CASGRVPYNEQFF | TGTGCCAGCGGGAGGGTTCCCTACAATGAGCAGTTCTTC